The 28 T cell receptor beta chains below were found in one sample sequenced in a study of molecular identifiers for immune sequencing clone quantification. TCRdb reprocessed the PCR reads via MiXCR and lists one record per CDR3 protein. The sample has around 480,000 distinct CDR3 sequences; 20% to 25% are singletons. The sample taken for sequencing was naive CD8+ T cells from blood, with Jurkat cell RNA spiked in. Subset described: FACS-sorted CD8+CD4-CCR7+CD45RA+ naive T cells. The source of these receptors is a human donor in good health. Some libraries in this study had Jurkat cell RNA spiked in.

Regarding this clonotype: A much larger clone is a single base away; this may be a read error. The rearrangement joins TRBV12-3 or TRBV12-4 to TRBJ2-3; maybe TRBD2 (6 bases). The V end lost 6 bases, the J end lost 2 bases, and 21 bases lay between the germline ends. The CDR3 is 17 amino acids. CDR3 sequence: CASSPHPSTGVTDTQYF. Written as DNA, the CDR3 is TGTGCCAGCAGCCCCCATCCTTCGACGGGGGTCACAGATACGCAGTATTTT.

This chain connects TRBV4-1 to TRBJ2-7; the D gene is possibly TRBD2 (7 bases). Germline V lookup: CDR1 MGHRA, CDR2 YSYEKL. V was cut by 1 base and J by 4 bases, with 11 bases left in between. The CDR3 loop spans 14 amino acids. CDR3 in DNA: TGCGCCAGCAGCCAAGGGGGGCGGGGGTACGAGCAGTACTTC. This encodes CASSQGGRGYEQYF.

This clonotype was recorded a few times. The genes are TRBV20-1 and TRBJ2-5; the D gene is possibly TRBD2 (6 bases). V gave up 2 bases and J gave up 5 bases, with 24 bases separating them. CDR1 and CDR2 (germline): DFQATT, SNEGSKA (reference sequence). The CDR3 extends over 17 amino acids. CDR3 in amino acids: CSARLLPLAVAGETQYF. The CDR3, as DNA: TGCAGTGCTAGACTACTCCCGTTGGCGGTGGCGGGGGAGACCCAGTACTTC.

This rearrangement joins TRBV12-3 or TRBV12-4 to TRBJ2-4; TRBD1 aligns across 7 bases. This CDR3 is 15 amino acids long. V lost 4 bases and J lost 1; bases outside the gene matches: 4. The CDR3 DNA reads TGTGCCAGCAGTTACCTACAGGGGGCCAAAAACATTCAGTACTTC. It specifies CASSYLQGAKNIQYF.

Points on this clonotype: One base away lies a much larger clone, so this may be a sequencing read error. The chain links TRBV20-1 to TRBJ2-7; D might be TRBD1 (6 bases). Trimming cost V 2 bases and J 4 bases, with 15 bases left between them. The germline CDR1 and CDR2 sequences are DFQATT and SNEGSKA (reference sequence). The CDR3 extends over 14 amino acids. The CDR3 coding sequence is TGCAGTGCTAGATTCCGGGGCAGGGGTTACGAGCAGTACTTC. Translation gives CSARFRGRGYEQYF.

This clonotype was observed a few times. The rearrangement joins TRBV20-1 to TRBJ1-5; D is unclear. CDR3 length: 15 residues. Germline V gives CDR1 DFQATT, CDR2 SNEGSKA (reference sequence). V was cut by 6 bases and J by 5 bases, with 20 bases left in between. CDR3 amino acids: CSANPGLEGHQPQHF. The CDR3 DNA reads TGCAGTGCCAACCCCGGGCTAGAGGGCCATCAGCCCCAGCATTTT.

The table lists this clonotype with a few counts. The gene calls are TRBV7-9 and TRBJ2-4; a weak D match, TRBD2 (5 bases). Germline V CDR1 and CDR2: SEHNR, FQNEAQ (reference sequence). V gave up 3 bases and J gave up 8 bases, with 14 bases separating them. The CDR3 extends over 14 amino acids. The CDR3 here is CASSFLRAGDIQYF. Written as DNA, the CDR3 is TGTGCCAGCAGCTTTCTGCGGGCGGGTGACATTCAGTACTTC.

This clonotype showed up just a few times. The gene calls are TRBV12-3 or TRBV12-4 and TRBJ2-2; 7 bases are a match to TRBD1. V dropped 7 bases and J dropped 8; count of bases not matched to a gene: 16. This CDR3 is built from 16 residues. The CDR3 loop is CASIQEYRGSLGELFF. CDR3 sequence (DNA): TGTGCCAGCATCCAGGAATACAGGGGATCTTTAGGGGAGCTGTTTTTT.

This clonotype was counted only a few times. In nucleotides, the CDR3 is TGCAGAAGCCCCCGACAGCATACCTACGAGCAGTACTTC. This sequence encodes CRSPRQHTYEQYF. The V gene is TRBV20-1, the J gene TRBJ2-7, with a weak D call TRBD1 (5 bases). Germline CDR1 and CDR2: DFQATT and SNEGSKA (reference sequence). This CDR3 is 13 amino acids long.

This clonotype was seen many times. V usage is TRBV13 and J usage is TRBJ2-7; D ambiguous. Per the germline V gene, CDR1 is PRHDT and CDR2 is FYEKMQ (reference sequence). V lost 5 bases and J 0 bases, leaving 8 bases between the germline ends. The CDR3 is made up of 13 amino acids. The CDR3 here is CASSPADSYEQYF. Written as DNA, the CDR3 is TGTGCCAGCAGCCCTGCCGACTCCTACGAGCAGTACTTC. Variable domain in full (rest from reference TRBV13 and TRBJ2-7): AAGVIQSPRHLIKEKRETATLKCYPIPRHDTVYWYQQGPGQDPQFLISFYEKMQSDKGSIPDRFSAQQFSDYHSELNMSSLELGDSALYFCASSPADSYEQYFGPGTRLTVT.

The sample holds a few counts of this clonotype. This sequence joins TRBV6-6 and TRBJ1-2, with TRBD1 identical over 7 bases. Germline V lookup: CDR1 MNHNY, CDR2 SVGAGI (reference sequence). Unmatched junction bases numbered 16, after V lost 6 bases and J lost 6 bases. This CDR3 comprises 16 residues. In DNA, the CDR3 is TGTGCCAGCAGCAACGAGGGGGCGCGGGAAGTTCATGGCTACACCTTC. Translation: CASSNEGAREVHGYTF.

Points on this clonotype: Sequence at one end of the junction differs from germline and may be a read error. The chain couples TRBV2 to TRBJ2-2; tentatively, D is TRBD2 (5 bases). Germline CDR1 SNHLY, CDR2 FYNNEI. The length of the CDR3 is 15 residues. The DNA for the CDR3 is TGTGCCAGCAGTGAAACCCAGTTGAACACCGGGGAGCCGTTTTTT. Its translation is CASSETQLNTGEPFF.

This clonotype was seen at least ten times. This chain links TRBV29-1 with TRBJ1-1; TRBD1 matches 7 bases. V dropped 5 bases and J dropped 5; count of bases not matched to a gene: 5. CDR1 and CDR2 from the germline V gene are SQVTM and ANQGSEA. This CDR3 spans 12 amino acids. CDR3 sequence: CSVRAGGTEAFF. The CDR3, as DNA: TGCAGCGTTCGGGCAGGGGGGACTGAAGCTTTCTTT.

This rearrangement joins TRBV11-2 to TRBJ2-7; tentatively, D is TRBD2 (6 bases). Trimming stripped 2 bases from V and 5 bases from J, with 7 bases between. Germline-derived CDR1 and CDR2 are SGHAT and FQNNGV. This CDR3 is built from 12 residues. This chain's CDR3 is CASSLWRDEQYF. CDR3 DNA sequence: TGTGCCAGCAGCTTATGGAGGGACGAGCAGTACTTC.

At least ten counts were recorded for this clonotype. The CDR3 loop reads CASMTGGRETQYF. For the CDR3, the DNA is TGTGCCAGCATGACGGGGGGCCGAGAGACCCAGTACTTC. The V and J genes are TRBV6-2 or TRBV6-3 and TRBJ2-5; a weak D match, TRBD2 (7 bases). CDR3 length: 13 amino acids. V was cut by 7 bases and J by 4 bases, with 13 bases left in between. Germline loops: CDR1 MNHEY, CDR2 SVGEGT.

Only a few counts were recorded for this clonotype. V is TRBV7-9 and J is TRBJ2-1; TRBD1 matches at 7 bases. Germline loops: CDR1 SEHNR, CDR2 FQNEAQ (reference sequence). The CDR3 totals 10 residues. The J segment lost 9 bases and the V segment lost 11 bases, leaving 4 bases of the junction unmatched. CDR3 residues: CACEGAEQFF. In nucleotides, the CDR3 is TGTGCCTGTGAGGGGGCTGAGCAGTTCTTC.

The chain is built from TRBV30 and TRBJ2-5; D tentatively reads TRBD1 or TRBD2 (5 bases each). Germline CDR1 is GTSNPN and CDR2 is SVGIG (reference sequence). The V end lost 5 bases, the J end lost 4 bases, and 20 bases lay between the germline ends. This CDR3 region has 15 residues. The CDR3 region has the DNA TGTGCCTGGGGCGGGCAGGGAGCAGGGATAGAGACCCAGTACTTC. Its translation: CAWGGQGAGIETQYF.

Note on this clonotype: This could be a read error, since a much larger clone is one nucleotide away. The J gene is TRBJ1-5, the V gene TRBV6-5; the D gene is possibly TRBD1 (5 bases). V lost 10 bases to trimming and J lost 2 bases, with 15 bases between them. CDR3 length equals 14 residues. Germline CDR1 reads MNHEY; CDR2 reads SVGAGI. The CDR3 DNA is TGTGCCAACGCCCGACAGTTAGGCAATCAGCCCCAGCATTTT. Protein: CANARQLGNQPQHF.

As concerns this clonotype: This may be a read error, as it is one base from a much larger clone. V usage is TRBV4-3 and J usage is TRBJ1-3; D remains ambiguous. The CDR3 contains 15 residues. The V gene's germline CDR1 is LGHNA and CDR2 YSLEER. The CDR3 DNA reads TGCGCCAGCAGCCAAGGAGAGATCTCTGGAAACACCGTATATTTT. Translating it yields CASSQGEISGNTVYF.

CDR3 nucleotide sequence: TGTGCCAGCAGCCAAGTAACGGGTAGCAATCAGCCCCAGCATTTT. Its translation: CASSQVTGSNQPQHF. The chain combines TRBV4-2 with TRBJ1-5, with D uncertain. This CDR3 spans 15 amino acids. V shed 1 base and J shed 0 bases, with 7 bases lying between them. Germline-derived CDR1 and CDR2 are LGHNA and YNFKEQ.

In this sample, this clonotype turned up many times. The chain uses TRBV5-5 and TRBJ1-1; D ambiguous. Trimming removed 4 bases from V and 0 bases from J, with 13 bases in between. Germline assignment: CDR1 SGHKS and CDR2 YYEKEE (reference sequence). The CDR3 runs 15 residues. The CDR3 DNA reads as TGTGCCAGCAGCCCCGAGGTTGGGGTGAACACTGAAGCTTTCTTT. As protein: CASSPEVGVNTEAFF.

In its sample, this clonotype was seen once. A read error may be the cause here, since a much bigger clone is one base away. The genes are TRBV6-6 and TRBJ2-7; D call uncertain. Per germline, CDR1 MNHNY and CDR2 SVGAGI (reference sequence). There are 12 residues in the CDR3. This chain's CDR3 is CASGRASYERYF. Written as DNA, the CDR3 is TGTGCCAGCGGACGGGCATCCTACGAGCGGTACTTC.

This clonotype has a count of ten or more. This chain links TRBV12-3 or TRBV12-4 with TRBJ1-4, with D perhaps TRBD1 (5 bases). Deletions cut 3 bases from V and 7 bases from J, with 12 bases between. The CDR3 runs to 14 residues. CDR3: CASSFQGFSEKLFF. The CDR3 DNA is TGTGCCAGCAGTTTCCAGGGATTCAGTGAAAAACTGTTTTTT.

This clonotype was picked up a small number of times. The chain uses TRBV25-1 and TRBJ1-4; possible D gene TRBD1, 5 bases. The CDR3 is 13 amino acids. Trimming removed 7 bases from V and 5 bases from J, with 11 bases in between. Germline-derived CDR1 and CDR2 are MGHDK and SYGVNS. The CDR3 sequence is CASKGRENEKLFF. CDR3 sequence (DNA): TGTGCCAGCAAGGGCAGGGAGAATGAAAAACTGTTTTTT. The full variable domain, its missing parts supplied by reference TRBV25-1 and TRBJ1-4, is EADIYQTPRYLVIGTGKKITLECSQTMGHDKMYWYQQDPGMELHLIHYSYGVNSTEKGDLSSESTVSRIRTEHFPLTLESARPSHTSQYLCASKGRENEKLFFGSGTQLSVL.

This clonotype was detected only a few times. The genes are TRBV6-1 and TRBJ2-6, with D unresolved. Germline assignment: CDR1 MNHNS and CDR2 SASEGT. The CDR3 has 15 residues. V lost 7 bases and J 3 bases, leaving 13 bases between the germline ends. The CDR3 loop is CASTESELGANVLTF. The CDR3 nucleotides are TGTGCCAGCACGGAGAGTGAACTTGGGGCCAACGTCCTGACTTTC.

The table lists this clonotype with many counts. The chain carries TRBV25-1 and TRBJ2-1; D is possibly TRBD1 (5 bases). This CDR3 region has 15 residues. Looked up from germline, CDR1 is MGHDK and CDR2 is SYGVNS. V lost 4 bases and J 0 bases, leaving 10 bases between the germline ends. The CDR3 nucleotides are TGTGCCAGCAGTGTCCCTGACAGCTCCTACAATGAGCAGTTCTTC. It is translated as CASSVPDSSYNEQFF.

This sequence joins TRBV29-1 and TRBJ2-7; TRBD2 might be the D (5 bases). Germline V gene data show CDR1 as SQVTM and CDR2 as ANQGSEA. The length of the CDR3 is 13 residues. With 1 base removed from V and 3 bases from J, the gap between germline ends came to 10 bases. The CDR3 loop reads CSVEVGMNYEQYF. The CDR3 DNA sequence: TGCAGCGTTGAAGTCGGGATGAACTACGAGCAGTACTTC.

This clonotype was counted at least ten times. This sequence joins TRBV6-5 and TRBJ2-1; 7 bases match TRBD1. The V and J ends lost 0 bases and 10 bases, in that order; junction bases with no gene match: 6. CDR3 length equals 14 residues. Germline lookup yields CDR1 MNHEY and CDR2 SVGAGI. The CDR3 loop is CASSYSQRGLEQFF. The CDR3 region has the DNA TGTGCCAGCAGTTACTCTCAGAGGGGGCTGGAGCAGTTCTTC.